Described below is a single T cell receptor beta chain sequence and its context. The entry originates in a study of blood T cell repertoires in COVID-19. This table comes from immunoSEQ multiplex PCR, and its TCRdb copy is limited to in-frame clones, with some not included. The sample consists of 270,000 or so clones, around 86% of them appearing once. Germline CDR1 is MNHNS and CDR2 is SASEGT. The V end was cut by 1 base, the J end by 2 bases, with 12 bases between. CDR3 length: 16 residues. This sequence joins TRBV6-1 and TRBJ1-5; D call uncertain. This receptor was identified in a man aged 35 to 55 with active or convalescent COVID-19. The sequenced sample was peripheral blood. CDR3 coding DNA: TGTGCCAGCAGTGAAGATCCAGCGAGAGGCAATCAGCCCCAGCATTTT. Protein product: CASSEDPARGNQPQHF.